These 18 T cell receptor beta chains originate from one sample sequenced in a study of shared clonotypes between healthy human individuals. Produced via immunoSEQ multiplex PCR; TCRdb's table is partial and in-frame only. The table lists more than 2 million clones, 90% to 95% of them singletons. What was sequenced was naive CD4+ T cells sorted from blood. As for subset: CD45RA+ positively selected. These receptors were taken from a young man in good health.

The chain recombines TRBV5-6 with TRBJ1-5, with D maybe TRBD1 (5 bases). Germline CDR1 and CDR2: SGHDT and YYEEEE. V was shortened by 4 bases and J by 9 bases, with 14 bases between the two germline ends. CDR3 length: 13 residues. In DNA, the CDR3 is TGTGCCAGCAGCGCGGGACCCCAAGGGCCCCAGCATTTT. Its protein product is CASSAGPQGPQHF.

A note on this clone: This sample also contains other DNA sequences that code for the same CDR3. This chain connects TRBV5-1 to TRBJ2-7; maybe TRBD1 (6 bases). Germline loops: CDR1 SGHRS, CDR2 YFSETQ. V lost 2 bases to trimming and J lost 1 base, with 7 bases between them. CDR3 length: 13 amino acids. The CDR3 protein is CASSFGQSYEQYF. CDR3 coding DNA: TGCGCCAGCAGCTTCGGACAGTCCTACGAGCAGTACTTC.

Comment on this clone: The sample has other DNA sequences that encode this CDR3 too. The J gene is TRBJ2-5, the V gene TRBV2; D not certain. CDR3 length: 15 amino acids. Germline loops: CDR1 SNHLY, CDR2 FYNNEI. The ends were cut back, 1 base at V and 2 bases at J, with 11 bases in the middle. The CDR3 region is CASSEGSAVQETQYF. CDR3 coding DNA: TGTGCCAGCAGTGAAGGCTCGGCAGTTCAAGAGACCCAGTACTTC. Supplemented by reference TRBV2 and TRBJ2-5, the full variable domain reads EPEVTQTPSHQVTQMGQEVILRCVPISNHLYFYWYRQILGQKVEFLVSFYNNEISEKSEIFDDQFSVERPDGSNFTLKIRSTKLEDSAMYFCASSEGSAVQETQYFGPGTRLLVL.

This rearrangement joins TRBV6-5 to TRBJ2-5; no definite D call. The germline CDR1 and CDR2 sequences are MNHEY and SVGAGI. The CDR3 spans 16 residues. V was pared by 8 bases and J by 2 bases, with 21 bases between. The CDR3 DNA sequence: TGTGCCAGCTTTTACTACATTAACGGTTTGCAAGAGACCCAGTACTTC. It specifies CASFYYINGLQETQYF.

The V gene is TRBV11-3, the J gene TRBJ2-2; D gene uncertain. From germline, CDR1 is SGHNT and CDR2 YENEEA. The CDR3 extends over 17 amino acids. The ends were cut back, 0 bases at V and 0 bases at J, with 11 bases in the middle. The CDR3 bases are TGTGCCAGCAGCTTAGATTGGCCAGGCCCGAACACCGGGGAGCTGTTTTTT. This encodes CASSLDWPGPNTGELFF.

The rearrangement joins TRBV9 to TRBJ2-3; D unclear. V shed 3 bases and J shed 2 bases, with 16 bases lying between them. The length of the CDR3 is 16 residues. CDR1 is SGDLS, CDR2 YYNGEE, per germline. CDR3 sequence: CASSALPLSTTDTQYF. DNA for the CDR3: TGTGCCAGCAGCGCACTCCCACTCTCTACCACAGATACGCAGTATTTT.

Concerning this clone: Other DNA sequences within the sample encode an identical CDR3. The J gene is TRBJ1-2, the V gene TRBV7-2, with D possibly TRBD1 on 5 matching bases. This CDR3 contains 13 residues. Per germline, CDR1 SGHTA and CDR2 FQGNSA. V lost 5 bases, J lost 2 bases, and 9 bases lay in between. DNA of the CDR3: TGTGCCAGCAGCCCTCAGGGAAACTATGGCTACACCTTC. Its protein is CASSPQGNYGYTF.

The chain couples TRBV29-1 to TRBJ1-1; no clear D. The CDR3 sequence is 14 residues long. Between the trimmed V and J ends, which lost 5 bases and 1 base, there was a span of 14 bases. Germline V gives CDR1 SQVTM, CDR2 ANQGSEA. The CDR3 reads CSVQNAGRNTEAFF. In DNA form, the CDR3 reads TGCAGCGTTCAGAATGCGGGCAGGAACACTGAAGCTTTCTTT.

CDR3 in amino acids: CATNTGANVLTF. CDR3 DNA sequence: TGTGCCACGAACACTGGGGCCAACGTCCTGACTTTC. The chain links TRBV19 to TRBJ2-6, with D uncertain. CDR1 and CDR2 from the germline V gene are LNHDA and SQIVND (reference sequence). The CDR3 contains 12 residues. V gave up 10 bases and J gave up 2 bases, with 6 bases separating them.

The gene calls are TRBV5-1 and TRBJ2-7, with 7 bases fitting TRBD2. Germline V lookup: CDR1 SGHRS, CDR2 YFSETQ. The CDR3 totals 15 residues. Germline trimming cut 0 bases from V and 0 bases from J; bases unmatched to any gene: 3. The chain's CDR3 is CASSLGGSVSYEQYF. The CDR3 DNA sequence: TGCGCCAGCAGCTTGGGCGGGAGCGTCTCCTACGAGCAGTACTTC.

CDR3 DNA sequence: TGTGCCAGCAGCTTAGTTGTGGTGGGGACAAAAGGTGGCGAGCAGTACTTC. Its protein is CASSLVVVGTKGGEQYF. V is TRBV7-2 and J is TRBJ2-7, with D possibly TRBD1 on 6 matching bases. Germline lookup yields CDR1 SGHTA and CDR2 FQGNSA. V lost 1 base and J lost 6, with 22 bases in between. This CDR3 is 17 amino acids long.

The chain joins TRBV10-3 to TRBJ2-7; the D gene is possibly TRBD2 (6 bases). Per the germline V gene, CDR1 is ENHRY and CDR2 is SYGVKD. The CDR3 is 17 residues long. Deletions cut 3 bases from V and 3 bases from J, with 21 bases between. The CDR3 DNA reads as TGTGCCATCAGTGAAACAATCGGGACGGGAGTCGGCTACGAGCAGTACTTC. Encoded protein: CAISETIGTGVGYEQYF.

This chain's CDR3 is CASSYAGTGPDTQYF. CDR3 bases: TGTGCCAGCAGTTACGCCGGGACAGGCCCAGATACGCAGTATTTT. The genes are TRBV6-5 and TRBJ2-3; 8 positions agree with TRBD1. The CDR3 runs to 15 residues. The germline CDR1 and CDR2 sequences are MNHEY and SVGAGI. The J segment lost 4 bases and the V segment lost 2 bases, leaving 5 bases of the junction unmatched.

About this clone: An end of the junction differs from the germline gene, which may be a read error. The rearrangement links TRBV2 to TRBJ1-5, with D possibly matching TRBD1 (5 bases). CDR1 is SNHLY, CDR2 FYNNEI, per germline. This CDR3 has 13 amino acids. The CDR3 region has the DNA TGTGCCTGCAGGGATGGCTTAGGGCAGCCCCAGCATTTT. This sequence encodes CACRDGLGQPQHF.

The genes are TRBV14 and TRBJ1-1, with D unresolved. CDR3 length: 15 residues. The V gene lost 2 bases and the J gene lost 4 bases, with 14 bases spanning the gap. CDR1 and CDR2 from the germline V gene are SGHDN and FVKESK. The CDR3 bases are TGTGCCAGCAGCCAAACCATGGGAGTGAGCACTGAAGCTTTCTTT. Translated, it gives CASSQTMGVSTEAFF. The whole variable domain, remainder taken from reference TRBV14 and TRBJ1-1, is EAGVTQFPSHSVIEKGQTVTLRCDPISGHDNLYWYRRVMGKEIKFLLHFVKESKQDESGMPNNRFLAERTGGTYSTLKVQPAELEDSGVYFCASSQTMGVSTEAFFGQGTRLTVV.

The CDR3: CAWQTGKGVNEQFF. The CDR3 nucleotides are TGTGCCTGGCAGACTGGAAAGGGGGTTAATGAGCAGTTCTTC. This sequence joins TRBV30 and TRBJ2-1, with D perhaps TRBD1 (6 bases). Germline V gene data show CDR1 as GTSNPN and CDR2 as SVGIG (reference sequence). Trimming stripped 5 bases from V and 7 bases from J, with 18 bases between. The CDR3 has 14 amino acids.

This clone was observed once. The chain carries TRBV6-1 and TRBJ1-5, with a tentative D call TRBD1 (5 bases). This CDR3 is 14 amino acids long. Trimming removed 3 bases at V and 3 bases at J, with 9 bases between. The germline gives CDR1 MNHNS, CDR2 SASEGT. The CDR3 bases are TGTGCCAGCAGTGACAGGGCTACCAATCAGCCCCAGCATTTT. It yields the protein CASSDRATNQPQHF.

This sequence joins TRBV5-4 and TRBJ2-5; D might be TRBD1 (5 bases). The germline V gene has CDR1 SGHNT and CDR2 YYREEE (reference sequence). V gave up 1 base and J gave up 1 base, with 11 bases separating them. The CDR3 has 15 amino acids. CDR3: CASSLQVGPQETQYF. DNA of the CDR3: TGTGCCAGCAGCTTGCAAGTGGGGCCCCAAGAGACCCAGTACTTC. Combining the CDR3 with reference TRBV5-4 and TRBJ2-5 gives the whole variable domain ETGVTQSPTHLIKTRGQQVTLRCSSQSGHNTVSWYQQALGQGPQFIFQYYREEENGRGNFPPRFSGLQFPNYSSELNVNALELDDSALYLCASSLQVGPQETQYFGPGTRLLVL.